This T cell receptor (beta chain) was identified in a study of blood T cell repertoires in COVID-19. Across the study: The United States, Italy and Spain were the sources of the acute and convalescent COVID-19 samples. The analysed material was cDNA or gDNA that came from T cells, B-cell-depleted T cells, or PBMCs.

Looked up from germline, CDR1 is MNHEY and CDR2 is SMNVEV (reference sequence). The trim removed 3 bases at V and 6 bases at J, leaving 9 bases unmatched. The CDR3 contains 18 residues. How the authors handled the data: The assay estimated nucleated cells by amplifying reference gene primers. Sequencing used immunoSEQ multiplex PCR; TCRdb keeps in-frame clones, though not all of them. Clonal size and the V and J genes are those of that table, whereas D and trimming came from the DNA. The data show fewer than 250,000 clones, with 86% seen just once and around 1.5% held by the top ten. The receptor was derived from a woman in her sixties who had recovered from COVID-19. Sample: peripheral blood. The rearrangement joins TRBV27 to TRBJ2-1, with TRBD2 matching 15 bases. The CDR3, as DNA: TGTGCCAGCAGTTTCTACGGGACTAGCGGGGGGCCTGGCAATGAGCAGTTCTTC. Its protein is CASSFYGTSGGPGNEQFF.